Shown below are 10 T cell receptor beta chains from a single sample sequenced in a study of yellow fever vaccine responses in identical twins. TCRdb reanalysed the RT-PCR reads using MiXCR and keeps one entry per CDR3 protein. The repertoire holds roughly 1,200 distinct CDR3 sequences, with about nine tenths as singletons. This sample comprised T cells from blood (PBMCs), unsorted or a sorted subset (not recorded which), obtained before or after yellow fever vaccination (not recorded which). These receptors were taken from a female donor who received the yellow fever vaccine.

This clonotype appeared once. This chain connects TRBV11-3 to TRBJ1-4; D uncertain. The germline V gene has CDR1 SGHNT and CDR2 YENEEA. The CDR3 sequence is 14 residues long. V dropped 5 bases and J dropped 7 bases, with 14 bases sitting between them. The CDR3 loop reads CASSRILAGEKLFF. The CDR3 nucleotides are TGTGCCAGCAGCAGGATTTTAGCAGGTGAAAAACTGTTTTTT.

This clonotype was recorded once. The V and J genes are TRBV6-1 and TRBJ2-6; tentative D call: TRBD2 (5 bases). The CDR3 loop spans 17 amino acids. V gave up 2 bases and J gave up 3 bases, with 14 bases separating them. Germline CDR1 MNHNS, CDR2 SASEGT. CDR3: CASSEKGRSYGANVLTF. The CDR3 bases are TGTGCCAGCAGTGAAAAAGGGAGATCGTATGGGGCCAACGTCCTGACTTTC.

The sample holds a few counts of this clonotype. J is TRBJ2-3 and V is TRBV20-1; TRBD2 matches 7 bases. V was pared by 6 bases and J by 1 base, with 4 bases of the junction left unmatched. Germline assignment: CDR1 DFQATT and CDR2 SNEGSKA (reference sequence). The length of the CDR3 is 13 residues. DNA of the CDR3: TGCAGTGCCAATGGGGGGGGCACAGATACGCAGTATTTT. Translating it yields CSANGGGTDTQYF.

CDR3 sequence: CASSPQGGNQPQHF. DNA for the CDR3: TGTGCCAGCTCACCACAGGGTGGCAATCAGCCCCAGCATTTT. The chain has TRBV18 and TRBJ1-5; D is ambiguous. V lost 1 base and J 2 bases, leaving 6 bases between the germline ends. Germline V gene lookup returns CDR1 KGHSH and CDR2 LQKENI. The CDR3 extends over 14 amino acids.

This chain uses TRBV21-1 with TRBJ2-7; TRBD2, the table's D call, lacks a check against the DNA. TRBV21-1 is tagged as a pseudogene. This CDR3 spans 15 amino acids. The CDR3 region is CASSKLVVAGYEQYF. The CDR3 DNA is TGTGCCAGCAGCAAATTGGTCGTAGCGGGCTACGAGCAGTACTTC.

This chain connects TRBV11-2 to TRBJ2-1; TRBD2 agrees at 7 bases. Germline CDR1 reads SGHAT; CDR2 reads FQNNGV. V was pared by 0 bases and J by 5 bases, with 7 bases of the junction left unmatched. This CDR3 has 16 amino acids. CDR3 sequence reads: CASSLEAGTGHNEQFF. CDR3 in DNA: TGTGCCAGCAGCTTAGAAGCGGGGACGGGTCACAATGAGCAGTTCTTC.

This chain connects TRBV11-1 to TRBJ2-1, with 10 bases identical to TRBD2. The length of the CDR3 is 14 residues. V lost 1 base to trimming and J lost 7 bases; unmatched junction nucleotides: 1. Germline values: CDR1 SGHAT, CDR2 FQDESV (reference sequence). CDR3 nucleotide sequence: TGTGCCAGCAGCTTAGGGACTAGCGGAAATGAGCAGTTCTTC. It yields the protein CASSLGTSGNEQFF.

The J gene is TRBJ2-7, the V gene TRBV6-1, with 7 bases that match TRBD1. This CDR3 spans 15 amino acids. Germline-derived CDR1 and CDR2 are MNHNS and SASEGT. V was pared by 1 base and J by 3 bases, with 6 bases of the junction left unmatched. The DNA of the CDR3 is TGTGCCAGCAGTGAAGGGGCAGGGGGTTTCTACGAGCAGTACGTC. It yields the protein CASSEGAGGFYEQYV.

The V call is TRBV10-3, the J call TRBJ2-7; 10 bases map to TRBD2. Germline assignment: CDR1 ENHRY and CDR2 SYGVKD. The CDR3 length is 12 residues. J lost 5 bases, V lost 10 bases, and 5 bases had no gene match. The DNA for the CDR3 is TGTGCCACCGAGCGGGAGGGGCACGAGCAGTACTTC. This encodes CATEREGHEQYF.

The V call is TRBV11-2, the J call TRBJ2-1; 12 bases match TRBD2. The CDR3 is 17 amino acids. Germline values: CDR1 SGHAT, CDR2 FQNNGV. Germline trimming cut 7 bases from V and 8 bases from J; bases unmatched to any gene: 15. The CDR3 region is CASIKRRLAGVEDEQFF. CDR3 in DNA: TGTGCCAGCATCAAGAGACGACTAGCGGGAGTTGAAGATGAGCAGTTCTTC.